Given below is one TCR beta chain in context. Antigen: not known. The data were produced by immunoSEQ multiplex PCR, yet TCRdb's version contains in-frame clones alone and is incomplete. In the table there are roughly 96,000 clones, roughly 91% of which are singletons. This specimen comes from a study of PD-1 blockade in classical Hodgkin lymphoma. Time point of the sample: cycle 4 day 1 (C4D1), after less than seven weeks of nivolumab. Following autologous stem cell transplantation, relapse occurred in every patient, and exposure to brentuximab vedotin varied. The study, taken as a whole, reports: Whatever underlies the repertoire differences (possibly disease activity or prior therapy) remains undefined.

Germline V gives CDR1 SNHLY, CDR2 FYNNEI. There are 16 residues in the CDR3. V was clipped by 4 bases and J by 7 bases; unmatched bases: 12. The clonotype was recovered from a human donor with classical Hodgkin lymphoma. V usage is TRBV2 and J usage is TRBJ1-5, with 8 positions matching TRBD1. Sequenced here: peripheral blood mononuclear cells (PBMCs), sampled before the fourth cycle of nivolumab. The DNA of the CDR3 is TGTGCCAGCAGTGCTCAGGGGGCAAAGTTGGGGCAGCCCCAGCATTTT. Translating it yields CASSAQGAKLGQPQHF.